These 31 T cell receptor beta chains originate from one sample sequenced in a study of T cell responses to AZD1222 COVID-19 vaccine. Sequenced by immunoSEQ multiplex PCR; TCRdb stores in-frame clones only, minus some. The table has approximately 200,000 clones, 90% to 95% seen once. Sample: peripheral blood, taken on day 0 of AZD1222 vaccination. The source of these receptors is an adult in good health.

The gene calls are TRBV29-1 and TRBJ2-1; 7 nucleotides agree with TRBD2. V lost 3 bases, J lost 2 bases, and 4 bases stayed unmatched. This CDR3 comprises 14 residues. Germline lookup yields CDR1 SQVTM and CDR2 ANQGSEA. The CDR3 DNA reads as TGCAGCGTTGATGTGACTAGCCCCTACAATGAGCAGTTCTTC. It is translated as CSVDVTSPYNEQFF.

In DNA, the CDR3 is TGTGCCAGCAGTTCCAGCGGGAGAACCTACAATGAGCAGTTCTTC. Translated, it gives CASSSSGRTYNEQFF. This chain joins TRBV6-6 and TRBJ2-1, with TRBD2 matching over 8 bases. The V and J ends lost 4 bases and 2 bases, in that order; junction bases with no gene match: 4. This CDR3 spans 15 amino acids. Germline CDR1 reads MNHNY; CDR2 reads SVGAGI (reference sequence).

The rearrangement joins TRBV6-2 or TRBV6-3 to TRBJ2-7; weak D call: TRBD2 (7 bases). V was trimmed by 6 bases and J by 4 bases, leaving 19 bases between them. CDR3 length: 15 amino acids. CDR1 and CDR2 (germline): MNHEY, SVGEGT. The chain's CDR3 is CASSPSRGAGYEQYF. The CDR3 DNA follows: TGTGCCAGCAGCCCCTCTCGGGGGGCGGGTTACGAGCAGTACTTC.

J is TRBJ2-5 and V is TRBV2; D perhaps matches TRBD2 (6 bases). V was shortened by 4 bases and J by 5 bases, with 14 bases between the two germline ends. Germline values: CDR1 SNHLY, CDR2 FYNNEI. The CDR3 sequence is 14 residues long. In DNA form, the CDR3 reads TGTGCCAGCAGTGTCCCGAAGGGGAGGGAGACCCAGTACTTC. Its protein product is CASSVPKGRETQYF.

The rearrangement uses TRBV19 and TRBJ1-5, with D hard to call. The V gene lost 3 bases and the J gene lost 10 bases, with 19 bases spanning the gap. This CDR3 has 15 amino acids. The V gene's germline CDR1 is LNHDA and CDR2 SQIVND (reference sequence). The chain's CDR3 is CASSIIGPALDPQHF. The CDR3 DNA reads TGTGCCAGTAGTATCATAGGACCCGCCTTGGACCCCCAGCATTTT.

The chain has TRBV10-2 and TRBJ2-2, with 7 bases fitting TRBD2. With 2 bases clipped from V and 1 base from J, the junction kept 4 bases outside the gene matches. Germline loops: CDR1 WSHSY, CDR2 SAAADI. CDR3 length equals 16 residues. CDR3 residues: CASSEQRGRNTGELFF. CDR3 in DNA: TGCGCCAGCAGTGAGCAGCGGGGCCGGAACACCGGGGAGCTGTTTTTT.

The chain couples TRBV5-1 to TRBJ2-2; D is tentatively TRBD1 or TRBD2 (5 bases each). Looked up from germline, CDR1 is SGHRS and CDR2 is YFSETQ. CDR3 length: 18 residues. V dropped 5 bases and J dropped 2 bases, with 22 bases sitting between them. CDR3: CASSVLLGRSTNTGELFF. The CDR3 DNA reads TGCGCCAGCAGTGTTTTATTGGGACGGAGCACAAACACCGGGGAGCTGTTTTTT.

The chain couples TRBV28 to TRBJ2-7; TRBD2 is a possible D gene (6 bases). This CDR3 has 17 residues. Trimming cost V 6 bases and J 0 bases, with 21 bases left between them. Germline assignment: CDR1 MDHEN and CDR2 SYDVKM. The CDR3 region has the DNA TGTGCCAGCAGCCCTCTAGTAGAGGCCGGGAGCTCCTACGAGCAGTACTTC. It translates to CASSPLVEAGSSYEQYF.

The V gene is TRBV5-6, the J gene TRBJ1-1; D may be TRBD1 (6 bases). The germline V gene encodes CDR1 SGHDT and CDR2 YYEEEE. The CDR3 spans 16 residues. Trimming left V 2 bases short and J 2 bases short, with 16 bases between. The CDR3 loop is CASSLGGRIRNTEAFF. The DNA for the CDR3 is TGTGCCAGCAGCTTAGGGGGGCGGATAAGAAACACTGAAGCTTTCTTT.

This rearrangement joins TRBV10-3 to TRBJ2-1, with 7 bases matching TRBD1. The CDR3 is made up of 15 amino acids. Looked up from germline, CDR1 is ENHRY and CDR2 is SYGVKD. Unmatched junction bases numbered 9, after V lost 5 bases and J lost 5 bases. The CDR3 loop reads CAISWTGGIHNEQFF. For the CDR3, the DNA is TGTGCCATCAGTTGGACAGGCGGAATACACAATGAGCAGTTCTTC.

The CDR3 region is CASSERGQGTGPQHF. CDR3 bases: TGTGCCAGCAGTGAACGAGGACAGGGAACGGGACCCCAGCATTTT. V gene TRBV6-1 combines with J gene TRBJ1-5; the match to TRBD1 covers 8 bases. V was clipped by 2 bases and J by 10 bases; unmatched bases: 10. The CDR3 is 15 residues long. CDR1 is MNHNS, CDR2 SASEGT, per germline.

The chain uses TRBV29-1 and TRBJ1-1; TRBD1 agrees at 7 bases. The CDR3 runs 12 residues. Germline assignment: CDR1 SQVTM and CDR2 ANQGSEA. The V and J ends lost 5 bases and 11 bases, in that order; junction bases with no gene match: 11. The chain's CDR3 is CSVPSTGRGAFF. CDR3 coding DNA: TGCAGCGTTCCCTCGACAGGGCGAGGGGCTTTCTTT.

The chain links TRBV5-1 to TRBJ2-3; D is uncertain. V lost 4 bases to trimming and J lost 1 base, with 16 bases between them. Germline values: CDR1 SGHRS, CDR2 YFSETQ. The CDR3 has 16 amino acids. This CDR3 reads CASSLRQLSRTDTQYF. The CDR3, as DNA: TGCGCCAGCAGCCTCAGACAACTCAGTCGCACAGATACGCAGTATTTT.

The genes are TRBV27 and TRBJ2-6, with 9 bases fitting TRBD1. The CDR3 runs to 20 residues. Per germline, CDR1 MNHEY and CDR2 SMNVEV (reference sequence). With 3 bases clipped from V and 2 bases from J, the junction kept 14 bases outside the gene matches. This CDR3 is CASSLISLGTGSTGANVLTF. CDR3 bases: TGTGCCAGCAGTTTGATTTCCCTGGGGACAGGGTCTACTGGGGCCAACGTCCTGACTTTC.

The count of this clone is one. The J gene is TRBJ2-3, the V gene TRBV29-1; no definite D call. The CDR3 is 12 residues long. Trimming stripped 4 bases from V and 4 bases from J, with 9 bases between. Germline CDR1 reads SQVTM; CDR2 reads ANQGSEA. In DNA, the CDR3 is TGCAGCGTTGGGGCAGATCCAGATACGCAGTATTTT. It specifies CSVGADPDTQYF.

The J gene is TRBJ1-5, the V gene TRBV7-9, with D hard to call. Trimming cost V 2 bases and J 4 bases, with 3 bases left between them. This CDR3 is built from 12 residues. Germline V gene data show CDR1 as SEHNR and CDR2 as FQNEAQ (reference sequence). The CDR3 sequence is CASSLMNQPQHF. As DNA, the CDR3 is TGTGCCAGCAGCTTAATGAATCAGCCCCAGCATTTT.

The chain is built from TRBV19 and TRBJ2-7, with D perhaps given as TRBD1 or TRBD2 (5 bases each). Germline V gene sequence: CDR1 LNHDA, CDR2 SQIVND (reference sequence). CDR3 size: 14 residues. The V end lost 5 bases, the J end lost 2 bases, and 13 bases lay between the germline ends. This CDR3 reads CASSAGTGTYEQYF. The CDR3 DNA reads as TGTGCCAGTAGTGCAGGGACGGGGACCTACGAGCAGTACTTC. Full variable domain (remainder filled in from reference TRBV19 and TRBJ2-7): DGGITQSPKYLFRKEGQNVTLSCEQNLNHDAMYWYRQDPGQGLRLIYYSQIVNDFQKGDIAEGYSVSREKKESFPLTVTSAQKNPTAFYLCASSAGTGTYEQYFGPGTRLTVT.

The V gene is TRBV6-5, the J gene TRBJ1-5, with D possibly TRBD1 on 5 matching bases. The CDR3 spans 14 residues. Germline V gene sequence: CDR1 MNHEY, CDR2 SVGAGI. V was pared by 7 bases and J by 0 bases, with 10 bases between. The CDR3 sequence is CASKGRSSNQPQHF. The CDR3 region has the DNA TGTGCCAGCAAGGGACGGAGTAGCAATCAGCCCCAGCATTTT.

V gene TRBV28 combines with J gene TRBJ2-3, with D tentatively TRBD2 (6 bases). The CDR3 runs 14 residues. V was clipped by 7 bases and J by 0 bases, with 11 bases between them. Germline loops: CDR1 MDHEN, CDR2 SYDVKM. The CDR3: CASNSGTSTDTQYF. CDR3 nucleotides: TGTGCCAGCAATTCCGGGACTAGCACAGATACGCAGTATTTT.

CDR3 protein: CASSYRGLAGGHEQFF. The DNA for the CDR3 is TGTGCCAGCAGCTATAGAGGACTAGCGGGAGGTCATGAGCAGTTCTTC. The chain links TRBV7-2 to TRBJ2-1, with TRBD2 identical over 14 bases. Germline V gene data show CDR1 as SGHTA and CDR2 as FQGNSA. The CDR3 consists of 16 residues. The J segment lost 8 bases and the V segment lost 4 bases, leaving 7 bases of the junction unmatched.

The chain combines TRBV30 with TRBJ2-5; no definite D call. Germline CDR1 and CDR2: GTSNPN and SVGIG (reference sequence). V was clipped by 0 bases and J by 4 bases, with 6 bases between them. The CDR3 is 12 residues long. CDR3 amino acids: CAWSVNRETQYF. DNA of the CDR3: TGTGCCTGGAGTGTAAATCGAGAGACCCAGTACTTC. The full variable domain, with the rest looked up from reference TRBV30 and TRBJ2-5, is SQTIHQWPATLVQPVGSPLSLECTVEGTSNPNLYWYRQAAGRGLQLLFYSVGIGQISSEVPQNLSASRPQDRQFILSSKKLLLSDSGFYLCAWSVNRETQYFGPGTRLLVL.

V and J are TRBV5-1 and TRBJ2-3; unclear D gene. The CDR3 is 15 residues long. With 3 bases removed from V and 0 bases from J, the gap between germline ends came to 11 bases. Germline lookup yields CDR1 SGHRS and CDR2 YFSETQ. The CDR3 protein is CASSSWGLSTDTQYF. As DNA, the CDR3 is TGCGCCAGCAGCTCCTGGGGTCTAAGCACAGATACGCAGTATTTT.

J is TRBJ2-3 and V is TRBV28; D gene ambiguous. Trimming took 1 base from V and 1 from J, leaving 12 bases between them. Germline CDR1 is MDHEN and CDR2 is SYDVKM. The CDR3 runs 16 residues. CDR3 DNA: TGTGCCAGCAGTTTATTGGCGGTTCTGGGCACAGATACGCAGTATTTT. Its protein is CASSLLAVLGTDTQYF.

The J gene is TRBJ1-4, the V gene TRBV7-2, with D possibly TRBD1 on 5 matching bases. There are 16 residues in the CDR3. V was clipped by 4 bases and J by 10 bases, with 22 bases between them. CDR1 SGHTA and CDR2 FQGNSA come from the germline V gene. The CDR3 loop reads CASSSQIPGRDRKLFF. The CDR3 region has the DNA TGTGCCAGCAGCTCCCAGATCCCGGGGCGCGACCGAAAACTGTTTTTT.

The rearrangement links TRBV7-6 to TRBJ2-3, with 14 positions matching TRBD2. The V segment lost 5 bases and the J segment 6 bases; nucleotides outside the gene matches: 7. The CDR3 is 16 amino acids. CDR1 SGHVS and CDR2 FNYEAQ come from the germline V gene. DNA for the CDR3: TGTGCCAGCAGCCCGCGACTAGCGGGAGGGATGGATACGCAGTATTTT. This gives the protein CASSPRLAGGMDTQYF.

The rearrangement joins TRBV30 to TRBJ1-4; a weak D match, TRBD1 (5 bases). This CDR3 spans 13 amino acids. V shed 3 bases and J shed 7 bases, with 12 bases lying between them. Germline CDR1 is GTSNPN and CDR2 is SVGIG (reference sequence). The CDR3, as DNA: TGTGCCTGGAGGTCGGGGGGGAGTGAAAAACTGTTTTTT. Translating gives CAWRSGGSEKLFF.

The J gene is TRBJ1-6, the V gene TRBV7-3; unclear D gene. In germline, CDR1 is SGHTA, CDR2 FQGTGA. The ends were cut back, 2 bases at V and 6 bases at J, with 5 bases in the middle. The CDR3 extends over 13 amino acids. The CDR3 loop reads CASSLSFNSPLHF. The CDR3 coding sequence is TGTGCCAGCAGCTTATCATTTAATTCACCCCTCCACTTT.

This chain links TRBV10-1 with TRBJ2-7; 10 nucleotides agree with TRBD1. This CDR3 region has 13 residues. V shed 8 bases, J shed 5 bases, and the junction held 6 bases outside the gene matches. From germline, CDR1 is WNHNN and CDR2 SYGVQD (reference sequence). The CDR3 is CASPGDRGHEQYF. In DNA form, the CDR3 reads TGCGCCAGCCCCGGGGACAGGGGACACGAGCAGTACTTC.

The chain employs TRBV4-2 and TRBJ1-1, with 7 bases fitting TRBD1. V was pared by 4 bases and J by 1 base, with 3 bases of the junction left unmatched. This CDR3 is 14 amino acids long. CDR1 is LGHNA, CDR2 YNFKEQ, per germline. CDR3 amino acids: CASSRSGGNTEAFF. CDR3 DNA sequence: TGTGCCAGCAGCCGGTCAGGGGGGAACACTGAAGCTTTCTTT.

This clone was counted a single time. The chain couples TRBV7-3 to TRBJ2-3; perhaps D is TRBD1 or TRBD2 (7 bases each). CDR1 and CDR2 (germline): SGHTA, FQGTGA. CDR3 length: 17 residues. V was trimmed by 5 bases and J by 0 bases, leaving 18 bases between them. The CDR3 sequence: CASSTSGGGPSTDTQYF. In DNA form, the CDR3 reads TGTGCCAGCAGCACATCAGGGGGAGGGCCGAGCACAGATACGCAGTATTTT.

The chain recombines TRBV30 with TRBJ2-1; TRBD1 might be the D (6 bases). V gave up 0 bases and J gave up 4 bases, with 7 bases separating them. The germline gives CDR1 GTSNPN, CDR2 SVGIG (reference sequence). This CDR3 has 13 residues. For the CDR3, the DNA is TGTGCCTGGAGTGTAGGGGGTTACAATGAGCAGTTCTTC. Its translation: CAWSVGGYNEQFF. Drawing the rest from reference TRBV30 and TRBJ2-1, the complete variable domain is SQTIHQWPATLVQPVGSPLSLECTVEGTSNPNLYWYRQAAGRGLQLLFYSVGIGQISSEVPQNLSASRPQDRQFILSSKKLLLSDSGFYLCAWSVGGYNEQFFGPGTRLTVL.